The rows below give T cell receptor beta chains drawn from one sample of a study of T cell repertoires in ileal Crohn's disease. Sequenced by immunoSEQ multiplex PCR; TCRdb stores in-frame clones only, minus some. The repertoire consists of some 8,000 clones, with 80% occurring once and the leading ten covering roughly 13%. Source material: ileal tissue. The receptors here all came from an adult with Crohn's disease. CDR3s include the opening cysteine and the closing phenylalanine or tryptophan. The D gene is left open where the match is weak. The size field is filled for only some rows; it gives once, few, many or a size class.

TRBV30	NA	TRBJ1-1	NA	CAWTGGRNTEAFF	TGTGCCTGGACCGGGGGGCGGAACACTGAAGCTTTCTTT
TRBV10-3	TRBD2	TRBJ2-1	once	CAISSGRAYNEQFF	TGTGCCATCAGTAGCGGGAGGGCCTACAATGAGCAGTTCTTC
TRBV5-1	NA	TRBJ1-4	NA	CASSLESGLFEKLFF	TGCGCCAGCAGCTTGGAATCGGGTCTTTTTGAAAAACTGTTTTTT
TRBV4-3	TRBD2	TRBJ2-2	NA	CASSFSGSGELFF	TGCGCCAGCAGCTTTAGCGGGAGCGGGGAGCTGTTTTTT
TRBV25-1	TRBD1	TRBJ1-2	NA	CASSSDREYGYTF	TGTGCCAGCAGTTCGGACAGGGAGTATGGCTACACCTTC
TRBV5-1	TRBD1	TRBJ2-7	NA	CASSWGTGGTYEQYF	TGCGCCAGCAGCTGGGGGACAGGGGGCACCTACGAGCAGTACTTC
TRBV5-6	NA	TRBJ2-2	NA	CASSYGGANTGELFF	TGTGCCAGCAGCTATGGTGGGGCGAACACCGGGGAGCTGTTTTTT
TRBV10-3	TRBD1	TRBJ1-3	NA	CAIRDRVSGNTIYF	TGTGCCATCAGAGACAGGGTTTCTGGAAACACCATATATTTT
TRBV19	NA	TRBJ2-7	NA	CASSSGVWQYF	TGTGCCAGTAGTAGCGGAGTTTGGCAGTACTTC
TRBV5-1	NA	TRBJ2-3	NA	CASSLVGTTDTQYF	TGCGCCAGCAGCTTGGTGGGGACCACAGATACGCAGTATTTT
TRBV28	NA	TRBJ1-5	NA	CASSFVPFQPQHF	TGTGCCAGCAGTTTCGTACCATTTCAGCCCCAGCATTTT
TRBV10-1	TRBD2	TRBJ2-1	NA	CASSVTGTSGDNEQFF	TGCGCCAGCAGTGTCACCGGGACTAGCGGGGACAATGAGCAGTTCTTC
TRBV5-1	NA	TRBJ2-1	NA	CASRASDSYNEQFF	TGCGCCAGTCGGGCCAGCGACTCCTACAATGAGCAGTTCTTC
TRBV6-5	NA	TRBJ2-5	NA	CASSPTGETQYF	TGTGCCAGCAGCCCGACCGGTGAGACCCAGTACTTC
TRBV29-1	TRBD1	TRBJ2-2	NA	CSGRQGRGGELFF	TGCAGCGGCCGACAGGGCCGCGGCGGGGAGCTGTTTTTT
TRBV7-8	TRBD2	TRBJ2-5	NA	CASSAQPGRGSGETQYF	TGTGCCAGCAGCGCACAACCCGGGAGGGGCTCAGGAGAGACCCAGTACTTC
TRBV19	TRBD2	TRBJ2-1	once	CASMGRERISYNEQFF	TGTGCCAGTATGGGGAGGGAGAGAATCTCCTACAATGAGCAGTTCTTC
TRBV10-3	NA	TRBJ2-2	NA	CAGSGAGAQAGELFF	TGTGCCGGATCTGGGGCAGGGGCGCAGGCCGGGGAGCTGTTTTTT
TRBV11-2	NA	TRBJ2-1	NA	CATTSSYNEQFF	TGTGCCACCACTAGCTCCTACAATGAGCAGTTCTTC
TRBV7-3	NA	TRBJ2-7	NA	CASSLGTKYEQYF	TGTGCCAGCAGCTTAGGGACAAAGTACGAGCAGTACTTC
TRBV7-6	NA	TRBJ2-3	few	CASSLEASILTDTQYF	TGTGCCAGCAGCTTAGAGGCTTCGATTCTCACAGATACGCAGTATTTT
TRBV6-1	TRBD1	TRBJ1-2	NA	CASSARTGADGYTF	TGTGCCAGCAGTGCCCGGACAGGGGCGGATGGCTACACCTTC
TRBV5-1	TRBD2	TRBJ2-7	NA	CASSLSTGGPKSQYF	TGCGCCAGCAGCTTATCCACGGGAGGGCCAAAATCGCAGTACTTC
TRBV28	TRBD2	TRBJ2-7	NA	CASRAGGRAYEQYF	TGTGCCAGCAGGGCGGGAGGGCGCGCCTACGAGCAGTACTTC
TRBV15	NA	TRBJ2-3	NA	CATSRDHLTSTQYF	TGTGCCACCAGCAGAGATCACTTGACCAGTACGCAGTATTTT
TRBV5-1	NA	TRBJ1-1	NA	CASSLTGPNTEAFF	TGCGCCAGCAGCTTAACGGGGCCGAACACTGAAGCTTTCTTT
TRBV5-6	TRBD2	TRBJ2-3	NA	CASSLELGGGAQYF	TGTGCCAGCAGCTTGGAACTCGGGGGAGGGGCGCAGTATTTT
TRBV7-2	TRBD2	TRBJ2-7	NA	CASSTAGGRGEQYF	TGTGCCAGCAGCACGGCGGGCGGGAGGGGTGAGCAGTACTTC
TRBV5-4	NA	TRBJ2-3	NA	CASSFPLGSTDTQYF	TGTGCCAGCAGCTTTCCCCTAGGGTCCACAGATACGCAGTATTTT
TRBV27	NA	TRBJ2-7	NA	CASSGFYEQYF	TGTGCCAGCAGTGGATTCTACGAGCAGTACTTC
TRBV5-1	TRBD1	TRBJ2-2	NA	CASSLALSGGANTGELFF	TGCGCCAGCAGCTTGGCCTTATCAGGGGGCGCGAACACCGGGGAGCTGTTTTTT
TRBV6-5	NA	TRBJ2-7	NA	CASSYENTYEQYF	TGTGCCAGCAGTTACGAGAACACCTACGAGCAGTACTTC
TRBV29-1	NA	TRBJ2-7	NA	CSVSGGQEQYF	TGCAGCGTTTCTGGAGGGCAAGAGCAGTACTTC
TRBV7-9	TRBD1	TRBJ1-1	NA	CASQTGANTEAFF	TGTGCCAGCCAGACAGGGGCGAACACTGAAGCTTTCTTT
TRBV6-6	NA	TRBJ2-6	NA	CAGGKEGGSGANVLTF	TGTGCCGGAGGAAAGGAGGGGGGCTCTGGGGCCAACGTCCTGACTTTC
TRBV5-1	NA	TRBJ2-5	NA	CASSLGALMRGEETQYF	TGCGCCAGCAGCTTGGGGGCCCTGATGAGGGGCGAAGAGACCCAGTACTTC
TRBV28	NA	TRBJ1-4	NA	CASSLEGAGAEKLFF	TGTGCCAGCAGTTTAGAGGGTGCGGGAGCTGAAAAACTGTTTTTT